One sample yielded the 3 T cell receptor beta chains listed below, sequenced in a study of CD8 T cells in ankylosing spondylitis. MiXCR, applied by TCRdb to the 5' RACE reads, yields one record per CDR3 protein. The repertoire consists of under 120,000 distinct CDR3 sequences, with 24% occurring once and the leading ten covering approximately 13%. The sample was synovial fluid, either unsorted or a sorted T cell fraction (not recorded which). The receptors come from a male donor with ankylosing spondylitis.

The chain combines TRBV4-2 with TRBJ1-2; 8 nucleotides agree with TRBD1. The V segment lost 3 bases and the J segment 4 bases; nucleotides outside the gene matches: 7. CDR1 and CDR2 (germline): LGHNA, YNFKEQ. The CDR3 contains 15 residues. CDR3 residues: CASSQAGQGGYGYTF. The DNA for the CDR3 is TGTGCCAGCAGCCAGGCAGGACAGGGAGGCTATGGCTACACCTTC.

The V gene is TRBV25-1, the J gene TRBJ1-4; D is unresolved. The V end lost 3 bases, the J end lost 1 base, and 15 bases lay between the germline ends. Germline V gene data show CDR1 as MGHDK and CDR2 as SYGVNS. The CDR3 length is 17 residues. Here the CDR3 DNA reads TGTGCCAGCAGTGAGAGGGTCATGCGGGGAACTAATGAAAAACTGTTTTTT. As protein: CASSERVMRGTNEKLFF.

The chain couples TRBV2 to TRBJ2-7; 16 nucleotides match TRBD2. This CDR3 is built from 17 residues. Germline V gives CDR1 SNHLY, CDR2 FYNNEI. V shed 0 bases and J 7 bases; nucleotides not matched to a gene: 6. For the CDR3, the DNA is TGTGCCAGCAGTGAAGCGGGACTAGCGGGAGGGCCGGGAGAGCAGTACGTC. Translated: CASSEAGLAGGPGEQYV.